Listed below are T cell receptor beta chains from one sample, sequenced in a study of CD8 T cells in Susac syndrome. TCRdb used MiXCR to reprocess the immunoSEQ multiplex PCR reads, holding one entry per CDR3 protein. The sample contains about 430,000 distinct CDR3 sequences, 85% of which appear only once. Sequenced input: CD8+ T cells from PBMCs. Receptor source: a human donor with multiple sclerosis. Both conserved end residues are part of each CDR3. Fields, in order: clone size, J gene, V gene, CDR3 protein. Clone size appears in some rows only: once, few, many, or a class for an expanded clone.

clone size: -; J gene: TRBJ2-1; V gene: TRBV7-6; CDR3 protein: CASSLWEVNEQFF
clone size: -; J gene: TRBJ1-1; V gene: TRBV7-2; CDR3 protein: CASSTPTLTEAFF
clone size: -; J gene: TRBJ2-5; V gene: TRBV27; CDR3 protein: CASSWVYQETQYF
clone size: -; J gene: TRBJ2-1; V gene: TRBV19; CDR3 protein: CASTQWWLAGGPSRNEQFF
clone size: -; J gene: TRBJ1-5; V gene: TRBV28; CDR3 protein: CASSLERTVWGNQPQHF
clone size: -; J gene: TRBJ2-7; V gene: TRBV7-2; CDR3 protein: CASSPHTSGSLGEQYF
clone size: -; J gene: TRBJ1-2; V gene: TRBV5-6; CDR3 protein: CASSFLSSGTAYGYTF
clone size: -; J gene: TRBJ1-1; V gene: TRBV4-1; CDR3 protein: CASSQERARENTEAFF
clone size: few; J gene: TRBJ2-7; V gene: TRBV6-1; CDR3 protein: CASSVGQGILYEQYF
clone size: once; J gene: TRBJ1-6; V gene: TRBV10-3; CDR3 protein: CAISVGSYNSPLHF
clone size: -; J gene: TRBJ2-7; V gene: TRBV4-1; CDR3 protein: CASSQDYYEQYF
clone size: -; J gene: TRBJ2-4; V gene: TRBV28; CDR3 protein: CASSRGQFQYF
clone size: -; J gene: TRBJ1-4; V gene: TRBV15; CDR3 protein: CATSPGTWDEKLFF
clone size: -; J gene: TRBJ1-2; V gene: TRBV13; CDR3 protein: CASSLGPGQGYGYTF
clone size: -; J gene: TRBJ2-3; V gene: TRBV10-1; CDR3 protein: CASSESVEGTQYF
clone size: -; J gene: TRBJ1-1; V gene: TRBV4-1; CDR3 protein: CASSQVLGVTEAFF
clone size: -; J gene: TRBJ2-6; V gene: TRBV2; CDR3 protein: CATLTGAVSGANVLTF
clone size: few; J gene: TRBJ2-7; V gene: TRBV10-2; CDR3 protein: CASSDHLLYEQYF
clone size: few; J gene: TRBJ2-7; V gene: TRBV19; CDR3 protein: CASSIGDSPYEQYF
clone size: -; J gene: TRBJ2-1; V gene: TRBV5-8; CDR3 protein: CASSLGHGRF
clone size: -; J gene: TRBJ2-7; V gene: TRBV11-2; CDR3 protein: CASSRTSVPHEQYF
clone size: -; J gene: TRBJ2-1; V gene: TRBV12-3/TRBV12-4; CDR3 protein: CASGGTENNEQFF
clone size: -; J gene: TRBJ1-1; V gene: TRBV19; CDR3 protein: CASSPETGMNTEAFF
clone size: -; J gene: TRBJ2-1; V gene: TRBV27; CDR3 protein: CASSHGLAGVNNEQFF
clone size: -; J gene: TRBJ2-5; V gene: TRBV19; CDR3 protein: CASSMSAYWSVQETQYF
clone size: once; J gene: TRBJ1-1; V gene: TRBV15; CDR3 protein: CATSRVGGENTEAFF
clone size: -; J gene: TRBJ2-1; V gene: TRBV6-5; CDR3 protein: CASTTGTGDINEQFF
clone size: -; J gene: TRBJ2-2; V gene: TRBV29-1; CDR3 protein: CSVYGPGTGELFF
clone size: few; J gene: TRBJ1-5; V gene: TRBV27; CDR3 protein: CASSLRGGQPQHF
clone size: -; J gene: TRBJ2-1; V gene: TRBV27; CDR3 protein: CASNPKRGWLYNEQFF
clone size: -; J gene: TRBJ2-7; V gene: TRBV27; CDR3 protein: CAGSSAEGGESYEQYF
clone size: few; J gene: TRBJ1-2; V gene: TRBV27; CDR3 protein: CASSLDRNYGYTF
clone size: -; J gene: TRBJ1-4; V gene: TRBV30; CDR3 protein: CAWRGWTGGGEKLFF
clone size: -; J gene: TRBJ2-7; V gene: TRBV7-9; CDR3 protein: CASSSSGDKYF
clone size: -; J gene: TRBJ1-2; V gene: TRBV25-1; CDR3 protein: CASSDSGLGYGYTF
clone size: -; J gene: TRBJ1-1; V gene: TRBV10-2; CDR3 protein: CASVRGGNTEAFF
clone size: few; J gene: TRBJ2-5; V gene: TRBV6-5; CDR3 protein: CASSTTGNQETQYF
clone size: -; J gene: TRBJ2-7; V gene: TRBV27; CDR3 protein: CASSLDWPIYEQYF
clone size: -; J gene: TRBJ1-5; V gene: TRBV7-8; CDR3 protein: CASSIRADFNQPQHF
clone size: -; J gene: TRBJ1-2; V gene: TRBV7-9; CDR3 protein: CASSFPRAPAGFGYTF
clone size: -; J gene: TRBJ2-7; V gene: TRBV6-5; CDR3 protein: CASSYGPSSGSSYEQYF
clone size: -; J gene: TRBJ2-7; V gene: TRBV5-1; CDR3 protein: CASSWEGPYEQYF
clone size: few; J gene: TRBJ1-5; V gene: TRBV6-1; CDR3 protein: CASSEVQGRNQPQHF
clone size: -; J gene: TRBJ2-7; V gene: TRBV11-2; CDR3 protein: CASSLGTLTPGWYEQYF
clone size: once; J gene: TRBJ2-3; V gene: TRBV6-5; CDR3 protein: CACSSGRTPTSTDTQYF
clone size: -; J gene: TRBJ2-2; V gene: TRBV7-9; CDR3 protein: CASSPRRLAGVTGELFF
clone size: -; J gene: TRBJ1-1; V gene: TRBV4-1; CDR3 protein: CASSLNAAQIEAFF
clone size: -; J gene: TRBJ2-7; V gene: TRBV9; CDR3 protein: CASSVGVLAGSYEQYF
clone size: -; J gene: TRBJ2-5; V gene: TRBV5-6; CDR3 protein: CASSSLAESYQETQYF
clone size: -; J gene: TRBJ1-5; V gene: TRBV7-9; CDR3 protein: CASSLNVNQPQHF
clone size: -; J gene: TRBJ2-1; V gene: TRBV20-1; CDR3 protein: CSARPPTSGAYNEQFF
clone size: -; J gene: TRBJ2-1; V gene: TRBV6-1; CDR3 protein: CASSEIAESSYNEQFF
clone size: -; J gene: TRBJ2-3; V gene: TRBV27; CDR3 protein: CASSPKLAGAFDTQYF
clone size: -; J gene: TRBJ2-7; V gene: TRBV13; CDR3 protein: CASSLGRGVYEQYF
clone size: few; J gene: TRBJ2-1; V gene: TRBV6-1; CDR3 protein: CASRGGLAGVDEQFF
clone size: -; J gene: TRBJ1-1; V gene: TRBV28; CDR3 protein: CASSLQQAVSTEAFF
clone size: -; J gene: TRBJ2-7; V gene: TRBV7-8; CDR3 protein: CASSLGLTGAVYEQYF
clone size: -; J gene: TRBJ2-7; V gene: TRBV27; CDR3 protein: CASSFGGSSSEQYF